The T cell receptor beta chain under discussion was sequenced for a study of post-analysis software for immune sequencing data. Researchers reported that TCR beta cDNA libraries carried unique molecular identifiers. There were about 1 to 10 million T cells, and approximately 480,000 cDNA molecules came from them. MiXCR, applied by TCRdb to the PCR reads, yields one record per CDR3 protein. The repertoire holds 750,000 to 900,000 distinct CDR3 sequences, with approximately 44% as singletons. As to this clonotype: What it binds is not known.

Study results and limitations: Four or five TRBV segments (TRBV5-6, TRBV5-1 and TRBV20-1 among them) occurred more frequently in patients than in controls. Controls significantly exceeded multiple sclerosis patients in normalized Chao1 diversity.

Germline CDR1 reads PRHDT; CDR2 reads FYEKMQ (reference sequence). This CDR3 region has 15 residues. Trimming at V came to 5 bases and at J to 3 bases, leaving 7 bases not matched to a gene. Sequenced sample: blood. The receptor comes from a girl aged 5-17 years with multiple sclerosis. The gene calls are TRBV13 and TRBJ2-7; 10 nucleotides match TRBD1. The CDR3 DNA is TGTGCCAGCAGCACCCGGGACAGGGGTGGCTACGAGCAGTACTTC. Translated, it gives CASSTRDRGGYEQYF.